Following are 8 T cell receptor beta chains from one sample sequenced in a study of PD-1 and CTLA-4 blockade in melanoma. Produced via immunoSEQ multiplex PCR; TCRdb's table is partial and in-frame only. Here the sample spans under 7,500 clones, roughly 80% being singletons. The sequenced sample was CD8+ T cells from peripheral blood, obtained before anti-PD-1 treatment. The receptor source for this set is a human donor with melanoma.

V usage is TRBV27 and J usage is TRBJ2-3; the D gene is possibly TRBD2 (5 bases). The CDR3 has 14 residues. Germline-derived CDR1 and CDR2 are MNHEY and SMNVEV (reference sequence). Trimming removed 6 bases at V and 0 bases at J, with 10 bases between. The CDR3 DNA reads TGTGCCAGCAGGACCCTAGCTAGCACAGATACGCAGTATTTT. This encodes CASRTLASTDTQYF.

The sample holds a few counts of this clone. V usage is TRBV10-2 and J usage is TRBJ1-3; weak D call: TRBD1 (6 bases). The CDR3 is 14 residues long. Germline assignment: CDR1 WSHSY and CDR2 SAAADI. V shed 0 bases and J shed 6 bases, with 9 bases lying between them. Here the CDR3 reads CASSESTGLNTIYF. Written as DNA, the CDR3 is TGCGCCAGCAGTGAGTCGACAGGTTTAAACACCATATATTTT.

For the CDR3, the DNA is TGTGCCAGCAAAGGGACAGGGATTCATGGCTACACCTTC. Translation: CASKGTGIHGYTF. J is TRBJ1-2 and V is TRBV2; 9 bases are a match to TRBD1. V trimming: 7 bases; J trimming: 6 bases; junction bases outside the gene matches: 6. Germline assignment: CDR1 SNHLY and CDR2 FYNNEI. The CDR3 is 13 amino acids.

The chain couples TRBV5-4 to TRBJ2-7; 10 bases are a match to TRBD2. Trimming took 4 bases from V and 3 from J; bases not matched to a gene: 13. This CDR3 contains 17 residues. CDR1 is SGHNT and CDR2 is YYREEE in the germline V gene (reference sequence). The CDR3 reads CASSPPSSSGRDYEQYF. The CDR3 DNA follows: TGTGCCAGCAGCCCACCTTCCTCTAGCGGGAGAGACTACGAGCAGTACTTC.

The chain has TRBV30 and TRBJ2-1; unclear D gene. The germline V gene encodes CDR1 GTSNPN and CDR2 SVGIG (reference sequence). The CDR3 totals 13 residues. Trimming took off 2 bases at V and 8 bases at J, with 13 bases between the two ends. The CDR3 coding sequence is TGTGCCTGGAGTAAGGGCGAGAGCGATGAGCAGTTCTTC. Its translation is CAWSKGESDEQFF.

This clone was detected once. The chain recombines TRBV30 with TRBJ2-2; 9 bases are shared with TRBD2. With 5 bases clipped from V and 2 bases from J, the junction kept 6 bases outside the gene matches. Germline-derived CDR1 and CDR2 are GTSNPN and SVGIG (reference sequence). There are 15 residues in the CDR3. The CDR3 loop reads CAWRGGDRNTGELFF. In nucleotides, the CDR3 is TGTGCCTGGCGCGGGGGGGACAGAAACACCGGGGAGCTGTTTTTT.

The chain couples TRBV10-2 to TRBJ2-1; D is possibly TRBD2 (5 bases). The CDR3 is made up of 11 amino acids. Germline-derived CDR1 and CDR2 are WSHSY and SAAADI. V was trimmed by 6 bases and J by 9 bases, leaving 9 bases between them. The DNA of the CDR3 is TGCGCCAGCAGCCTAGCTGTTGAGCAGTTCTTC. Translation: CASSLAVEQFF.

The J gene is TRBJ1-5, the V gene TRBV27; 8 nucleotides align to TRBD1. The CDR3 is 14 residues long. The junction had 5 bases not matched to a gene; V was cut back by 4 bases and J by 6 bases. Germline CDR1 reads MNHEY; CDR2 reads SMNVEV (reference sequence). CDR3 region: CASSSTGEGQPQHF. Here the CDR3 DNA reads TGTGCCAGCAGTTCGACAGGGGAAGGTCAGCCCCAGCATTTT.